This TCR beta chain was sequenced during a study of blood T cell repertoires in COVID-19. Study-level information: The United States, Italy and Spain provided the acute and convalescent COVID-19 samples.

Participants spanned ages about 18 to 95 years and resided in over 20 US areas. Each participant's cohort was designated according to participant-reported clinical history. The CDR3 is 14 residues long. Germline V gene sequence: CDR1 LNHDA, CDR2 SQIVND (reference sequence). The germline V and J ends were trimmed by 9 bases and 3 bases, with 15 bases remaining between them. In the original processing: It was from reference gene primer amplification that nucleated cell counts were estimated. Data came from immunoSEQ multiplex PCR; TCRdb stores just in-frame clones and leaves some out. Clone size and the V and J calls come from that table; the DNA yielded D and trimming. The data show fewer than 350,000 clones, 88% seen once.

The receptor comes from a woman in her twenties or thirties who had recovered from COVID-19. This chain connects TRBV19 to TRBJ1-5; tentatively, D is TRBD1 (5 bases). Sequencing was done on a sample of PBMCs or T cells enriched from blood (not recorded which). CDR3 in amino acids: CARKTVSFNQPQHF. DNA for the CDR3: TGTGCCAGAAAGACAGTATCCTTCAATCAGCCCCAGCATTTT.